The 18 T cell receptor beta chains reported below all come from one sample, sequenced in a study of T cells expressing NK-cell markers. From its re-call of the 5' RACE reads, TCRdb lists each CDR3 protein once, without DNA. The sample includes about 460,000 distinct CDR3 sequences. Source material: blood T cells: a sorted CD56 or NKG2C T cell subset, CD4+ or CD8+ T cells, or bulk PBMC T cells (not recorded which). The receptors were gathered from a woman between 50 and 59 years old in good health.

V usage is TRBV6-2 or TRBV6-3 and J usage is TRBJ2-7. This CDR3 spans 14 amino acids. Germline V gene data show CDR1 as MNHEY and CDR2 as SVGEGT. CDR3 region: CASSYYGGVGEQYF.

CDR3 amino acids: CASSILLVTGQPQHF. The chain recombines TRBV19 with TRBJ1-5. The CDR3 loop spans 15 amino acids. Germline-derived CDR1 and CDR2 are LNHDA and SQIVND (reference sequence).

The rearrangement joins TRBV6-5 to TRBJ2-1; TCRdb's D call, TRBD1, is unchecked because there is no DNA. In germline, CDR1 is MNHEY, CDR2 SVGAGI. This CDR3 has 16 amino acids. The CDR3 spells CATSRARGTRDNEQFF.

This chain joins TRBV13 and TRBJ1-2; TCRdb's D call, TRBD1, is unchecked because there is no DNA. Germline V CDR1 and CDR2: PRHDT, FYEKMQ (reference sequence). This CDR3 has 13 amino acids. Here the CDR3 reads CASSSPDREGYTF.

The V call is TRBV20-1, the J call TRBJ2-5. CDR3 length: 12 amino acids. Germline-derived CDR1 and CDR2 are DFQATT and SNEGSKA (reference sequence). The CDR3 reads CSVRRNSETQYF.

The chain combines TRBV9 with TRBJ1-6; TCRdb's D gene call, TRBD1, goes unchecked for lack of DNA. From germline, CDR1 is SGDLS and CDR2 YYNGEE. The length of the CDR3 is 16 residues. This CDR3 reads CASSAGVQQGNSPLHF.

J is TRBJ2-7 and V is TRBV20-1; without DNA, the TCRdb call of TRBD2 cannot be checked. Germline loops: CDR1 DFQATT, CDR2 SNEGSKA (reference sequence). The CDR3 is 15 residues long. This CDR3 reads CSARDSRGTTHEQYF.

V and J are TRBV25-1 and TRBJ2-1. CDR3 length: 14 residues. CDR1 and CDR2 from the germline V gene are MGHDK and SYGVNS. The CDR3 reads CASSARLSYNEQFF.

The chain recombines TRBV20-1 with TRBJ2-3. The length of the CDR3 is 14 residues. Germline V gives CDR1 DFQATT, CDR2 SNEGSKA (reference sequence). The CDR3 sequence: CSLTKGIGTDTQYF.

J is TRBJ2-5 and V is TRBV20-1; the TCRdb call, TRBD2, lacks DNA for checking. Germline-derived CDR1 and CDR2 are DFQATT and SNEGSKA (reference sequence). This CDR3 is 16 amino acids long. CDR3 protein: CSASPLAGGGGETQYF.

J is TRBJ2-5 and V is TRBV7-8; absent DNA, TCRdb's TRBD2 call cannot be checked. Germline CDR1 and CDR2: SGHVS and FQNEAQ. There are 15 residues in the CDR3. The chain's CDR3 is CASSFRTSGGETQYF.

This chain uses TRBV20-1 with TRBJ2-1; the D call of TRBD2 rests on TCRdb alone, since no DNA is present to check it. The CDR3 spans 13 residues. Germline loops: CDR1 DFQATT, CDR2 SNEGSKA (reference sequence). This chain's CDR3 is CSAPGTSFAEQFF.

This chain links TRBV6-2 or TRBV6-3 with TRBJ1-1. From germline, CDR1 is MNHEY and CDR2 SVGEGT. The CDR3 covers 11 residues. This CDR3 is CASSYSGAPFF.

The rearrangement joins TRBV6-2 or TRBV6-3 to TRBJ2-1; TCRdb selects TRBD1, and the lack of DNA leaves this call unchecked. This CDR3 spans 14 amino acids. CDR1 is MNHEY, CDR2 SVGEGT, per germline. The CDR3 here is CASSYAGWYNEQFF.

The rearrangement uses TRBV7-2 and TRBJ2-5; TCRdb's D gene call, TRBD2, goes unchecked for lack of DNA. The CDR3 spans 15 residues. Germline values: CDR1 SGHTA, CDR2 FQGNSA. The CDR3 protein is CASSAGTSRRETQYF. The full variable domain, completed using reference TRBV7-2 and TRBJ2-5, is GAGVSQSPSNKVTEKGKDVELRCDPISGHTALYWYRQSLGQGLEFLIYFQGNSAPDKSGLPSDRFSAERTGGSVSTLTIQRTQQEDSAVYLCASSAGTSRRETQYFGPGTRLLVL.

The chain recombines TRBV3-1 with TRBJ1-2. CDR1 is LGHDT and CDR2 is YNNKEL in the germline V gene (reference sequence). The CDR3 is 17 amino acids. The CDR3 is CASSQVGRRRINYGYTF.

The gene calls are TRBV7-9 and TRBJ2-2. Germline values: CDR1 SEHNR, CDR2 FQNEAQ (reference sequence). The CDR3 contains 15 residues. CDR3 sequence reads: CASSLVQANTGELFF.

The chain combines TRBV7-2 with TRBJ2-3; no DNA is available, so the TRBD1 call from TCRdb remains unchecked. The CDR3 contains 14 residues. Germline V CDR1 and CDR2: SGHTA, FQGNSA. CDR3 protein: CASSPQGGGDTQYF.